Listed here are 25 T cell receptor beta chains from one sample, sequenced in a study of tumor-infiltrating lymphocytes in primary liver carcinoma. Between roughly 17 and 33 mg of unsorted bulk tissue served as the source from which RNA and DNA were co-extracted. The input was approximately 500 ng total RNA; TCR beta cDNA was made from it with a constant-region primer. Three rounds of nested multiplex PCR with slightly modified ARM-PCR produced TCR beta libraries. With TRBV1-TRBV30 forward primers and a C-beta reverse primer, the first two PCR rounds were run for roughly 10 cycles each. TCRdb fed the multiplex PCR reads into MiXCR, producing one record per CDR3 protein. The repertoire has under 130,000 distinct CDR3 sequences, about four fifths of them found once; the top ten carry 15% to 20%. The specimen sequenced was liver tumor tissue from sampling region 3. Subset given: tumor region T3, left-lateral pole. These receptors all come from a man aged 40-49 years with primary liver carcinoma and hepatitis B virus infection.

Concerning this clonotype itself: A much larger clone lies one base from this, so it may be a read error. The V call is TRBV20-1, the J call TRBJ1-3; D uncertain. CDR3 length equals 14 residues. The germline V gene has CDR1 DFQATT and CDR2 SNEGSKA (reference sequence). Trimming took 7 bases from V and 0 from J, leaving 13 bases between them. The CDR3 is CSVVGGSSGNTIYF. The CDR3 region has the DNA TGCAGTGTGGTGGGCGGTTCCTCTGGAAACACCATATATTTT.

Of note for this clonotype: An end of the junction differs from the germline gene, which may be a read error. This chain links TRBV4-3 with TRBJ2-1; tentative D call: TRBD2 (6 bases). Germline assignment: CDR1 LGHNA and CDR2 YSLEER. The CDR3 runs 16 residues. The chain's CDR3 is CASSQDRSGLHKEQLF. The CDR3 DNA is TGCGCCAGCAGCCAAGATAGGAGCGGGTTGCACAAAGAGCAGTTATTC.

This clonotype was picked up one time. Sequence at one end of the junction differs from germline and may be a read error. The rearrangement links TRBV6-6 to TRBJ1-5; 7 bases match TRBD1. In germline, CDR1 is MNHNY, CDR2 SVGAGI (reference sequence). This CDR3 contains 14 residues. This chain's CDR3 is CASSDWDSNQHQHF. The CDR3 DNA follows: TGTGCCAGTAGTGACTGGGACAGTAATCAGCACCAGCATTTT.

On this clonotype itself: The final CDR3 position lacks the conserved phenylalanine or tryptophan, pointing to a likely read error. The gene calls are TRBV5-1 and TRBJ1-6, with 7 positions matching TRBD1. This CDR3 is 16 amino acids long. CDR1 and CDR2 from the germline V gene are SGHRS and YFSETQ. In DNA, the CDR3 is TGTGCCAGCAGCGACAGCCTGACAGGGCATAATTCACCCCTCCACTCT. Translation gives CASSDSLTGHNSPLHS.

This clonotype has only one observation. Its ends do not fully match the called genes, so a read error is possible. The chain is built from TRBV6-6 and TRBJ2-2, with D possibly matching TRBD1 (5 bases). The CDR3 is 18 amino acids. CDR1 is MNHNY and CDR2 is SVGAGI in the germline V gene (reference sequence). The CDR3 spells CVSSYPLRQGVTTGELFF. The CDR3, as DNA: TGTGTCAGCAGTTACCCCCTGCGCCAAGGGGTTACCACCGGGGAGCTGTTTTTT.

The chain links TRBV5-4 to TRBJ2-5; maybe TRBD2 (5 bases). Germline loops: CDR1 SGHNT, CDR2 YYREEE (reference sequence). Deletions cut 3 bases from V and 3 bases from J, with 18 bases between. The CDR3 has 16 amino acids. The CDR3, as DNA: TGTGCCAGCAGCTCCGATCAGGTTAGCGTCGAAGAGACCCAGTACTTC. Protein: CASSSDQVSVEETQYF.

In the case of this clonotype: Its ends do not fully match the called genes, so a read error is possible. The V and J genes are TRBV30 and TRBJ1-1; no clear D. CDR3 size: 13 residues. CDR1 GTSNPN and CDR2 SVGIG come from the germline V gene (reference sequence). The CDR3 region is CAWSLTFDTESFF. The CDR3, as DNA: TGTGCCTGGAGTTTAACATTCGACACTGAATCTTTCTTT.

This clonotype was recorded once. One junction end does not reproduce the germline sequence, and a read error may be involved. In nucleotides, the CDR3 is TGTGCCACCAGTGACGGGATACGGAGCTCGGATCAGCCCAAGCATTTT. This codes for CATSDGIRSSDQPKHF. The chain links TRBV24-1 to TRBJ1-5; unclear D gene. This CDR3 is 16 amino acids long. Germline values: CDR1 KGHDR, CDR2 SFDVKD.

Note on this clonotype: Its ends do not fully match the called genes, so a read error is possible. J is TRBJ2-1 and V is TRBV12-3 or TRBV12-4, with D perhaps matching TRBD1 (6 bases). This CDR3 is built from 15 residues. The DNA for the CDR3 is TGTTCCAGCAGTTTGGTACAGGGAGACATCAATGAGCAGCTCTTC. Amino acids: CSSSLVQGDINEQLF.

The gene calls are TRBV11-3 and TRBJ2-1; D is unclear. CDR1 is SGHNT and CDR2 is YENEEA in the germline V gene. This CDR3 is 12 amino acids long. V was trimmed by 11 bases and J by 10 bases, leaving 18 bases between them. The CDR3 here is CAGGLNANEQFF. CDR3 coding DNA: TGTGCCGGCGGCTTAAATGCCAACGAGCAGTTCTTC.

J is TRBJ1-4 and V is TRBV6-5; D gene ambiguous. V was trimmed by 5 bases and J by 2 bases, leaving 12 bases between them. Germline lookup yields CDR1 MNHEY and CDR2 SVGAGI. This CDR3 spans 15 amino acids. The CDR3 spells CASSPTAGTNEKLFF. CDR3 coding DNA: TGTGCCAGCAGTCCAACAGCGGGCACTAATGAAAAACTGTTTTTT.

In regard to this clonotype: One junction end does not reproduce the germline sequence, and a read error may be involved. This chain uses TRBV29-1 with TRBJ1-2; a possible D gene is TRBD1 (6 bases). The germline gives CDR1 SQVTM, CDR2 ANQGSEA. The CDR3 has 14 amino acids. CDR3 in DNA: TGTAGCGTCAAGTTTGGACAGTCGATCGATGGTTACACCTTC. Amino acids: CSVKFGQSIDGYTF.

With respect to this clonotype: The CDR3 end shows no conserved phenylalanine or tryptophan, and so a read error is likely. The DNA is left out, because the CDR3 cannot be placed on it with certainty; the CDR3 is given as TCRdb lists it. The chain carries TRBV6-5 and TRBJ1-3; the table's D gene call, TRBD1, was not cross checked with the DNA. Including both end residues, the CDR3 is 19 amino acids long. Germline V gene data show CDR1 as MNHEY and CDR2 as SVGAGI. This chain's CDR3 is CASSRSGTGSLSSGNTTYL.

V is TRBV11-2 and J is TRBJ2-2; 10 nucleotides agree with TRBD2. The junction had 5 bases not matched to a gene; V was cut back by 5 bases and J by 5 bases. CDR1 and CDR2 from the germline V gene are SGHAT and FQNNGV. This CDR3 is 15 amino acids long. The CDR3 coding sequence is TGTGCCAGCAGCCGCAGGACTAGCGGAACCGGGGAGCTGTTTTTT. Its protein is CASSRRTSGTGELFF. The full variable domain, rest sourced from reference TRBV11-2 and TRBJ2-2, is EAGVAQSPRYKIIEKRQSVAFWCNPISGHATLYWYQQILGQGPKLLIQFQNNGVVDDSQLPKDRFSAERLKGVDSTLKIQPAKLEDSAVYLCASSRRTSGTGELFFGEGSRLTVL.

The CDR3 region is CTISSYNEQFF. Here the CDR3 DNA reads TGTACCATCAGCTCCTACAATGAGCAGTTCTTC. V usage is TRBV5-4 and J usage is TRBJ2-1, with unresolved D. Germline loops: CDR1 SGHNT, CDR2 YYREEE (reference sequence). The CDR3 is made up of 11 amino acids.

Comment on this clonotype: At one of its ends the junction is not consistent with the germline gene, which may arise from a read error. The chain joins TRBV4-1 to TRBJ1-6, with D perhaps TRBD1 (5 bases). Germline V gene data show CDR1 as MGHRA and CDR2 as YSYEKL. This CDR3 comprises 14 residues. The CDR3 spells CASNQCQGDSPLHF. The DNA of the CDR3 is TGCGCCAGCAACCAATGTCAGGGAGATTCACCCCTCCACTTT.

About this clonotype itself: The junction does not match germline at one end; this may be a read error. The CDR3 loop reads CASCQTDPQYF. The CDR3 coding sequence is TGCGCCAGCTGCCAGACAGATCCGCAGTATTTT. The chain combines TRBV4-1 with TRBJ2-3, with D perhaps TRBD1 (5 bases). The CDR3 is 11 residues long. Germline V gene data show CDR1 as MGHRA and CDR2 as YSYEKL.

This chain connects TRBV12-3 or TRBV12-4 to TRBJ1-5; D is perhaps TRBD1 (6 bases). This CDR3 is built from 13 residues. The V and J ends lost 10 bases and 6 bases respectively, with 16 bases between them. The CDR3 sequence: CANQVSGAQPQHF. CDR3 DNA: TGTGCCAACCAGGTTTCGGGGGCTCAGCCCCAGCATTTT.

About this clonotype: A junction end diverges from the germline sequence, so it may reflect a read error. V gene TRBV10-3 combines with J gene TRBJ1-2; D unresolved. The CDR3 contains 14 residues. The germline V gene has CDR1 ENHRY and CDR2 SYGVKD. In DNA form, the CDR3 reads TGTGCCATCAGTAAGTCGACTCAAGGTTATGACTACACCTTC. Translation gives CAISKSTQGYDYTF.

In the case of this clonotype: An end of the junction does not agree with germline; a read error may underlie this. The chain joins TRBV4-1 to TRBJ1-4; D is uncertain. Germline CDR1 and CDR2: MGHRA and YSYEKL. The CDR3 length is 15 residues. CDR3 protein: CASSQDAGLNEKLLF. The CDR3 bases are TGCGCCAGCAGCCAAGACGCGGGATTAAATGAAAAACTGTTATTT.

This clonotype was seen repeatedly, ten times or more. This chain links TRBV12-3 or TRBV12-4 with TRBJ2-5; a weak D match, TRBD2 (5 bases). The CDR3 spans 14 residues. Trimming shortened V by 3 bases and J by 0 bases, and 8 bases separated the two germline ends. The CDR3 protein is CASSFGGNQETQYF. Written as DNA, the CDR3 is TGTGCCAGCAGTTTTGGAGGCAACCAAGAGACCCAGTACTTC.

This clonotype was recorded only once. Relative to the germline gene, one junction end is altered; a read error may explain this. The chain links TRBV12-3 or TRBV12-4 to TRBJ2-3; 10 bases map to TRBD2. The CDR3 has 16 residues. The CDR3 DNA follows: TGTGCCAGCTGTTTAGATTCTAGCGGGAGTACAGGTACGCAGTATTTT. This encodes CASCLDSSGSTGTQYF.

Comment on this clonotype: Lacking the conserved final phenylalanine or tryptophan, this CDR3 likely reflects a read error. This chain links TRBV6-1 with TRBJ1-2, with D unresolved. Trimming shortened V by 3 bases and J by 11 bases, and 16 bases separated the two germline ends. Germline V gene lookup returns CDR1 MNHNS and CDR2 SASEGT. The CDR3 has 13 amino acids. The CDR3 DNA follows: TGTGCCAGCAGTGATGTTCCAAACTACGGTTACACCTCC. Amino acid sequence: CASSDVPNYGYTS.

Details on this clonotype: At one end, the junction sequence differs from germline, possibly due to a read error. CDR3 sequence (DNA): TGTACCAGCAGTCGGAGCCGACTAGTGCCCGGTCGGGCCTCTGGGGCCAACGTCCTGACTTTC. It codes for CTSSRSRLVPGRASGANVLTF. The V and J genes are TRBV12-3 or TRBV12-4 and TRBJ2-6, with D possibly TRBD2 on 6 matching bases. The CDR3 sequence is 21 residues long.

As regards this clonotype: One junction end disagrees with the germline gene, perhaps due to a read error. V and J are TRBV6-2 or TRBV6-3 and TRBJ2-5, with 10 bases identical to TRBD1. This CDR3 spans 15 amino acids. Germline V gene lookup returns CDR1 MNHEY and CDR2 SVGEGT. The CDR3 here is CVSSYTDRGMEIQYF. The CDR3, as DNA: TGTGTCAGCAGTTACACGGACAGGGGGATGGAGATCCAGTACTTC.